This TCR beta chain was captured by sequencing in a study of STAT3 mutations in large granular lymphocyte leukemia. Study context: Immunosuppressive therapy was given to more than half of T-LGLL patients. Study-level points and caveats: In T-cell large granular lymphocyte leukemia, about half of patients showed multiple immunodominant subclonotypes. Variable sampling intervals and differing treatment regimens complicated linking therapy response to TCR clonal burden changes.

Comment on this clone: Its antigen remains unidentified.

TCRdb's table, derived via immunoSEQ multiplex PCR, lists solely in-frame clones and lacks some. The table has approximately 27,000 clones, over 60% seen once. Germline assignment: CDR1 SQVTM and CDR2 ANQGSEA. The CDR3 has 16 residues. J gave up 5 bases and V 0 bases, and 8 bases lay outside the gene matches. The chain is built from TRBV29-1 and TRBJ2-3, with TRBD2 matching 10 bases. This TCR derives from a woman aged 45-60 years with T-cell large granular lymphocyte leukemia. Some clones in this sample may be carry-over from other donors' samples. The sequenced sample was peripheral blood mononuclear cells. The CDR3: CSVEERSGRGKDTQYF. The CDR3 DNA reads TGCAGCGTTGAAGAAAGGAGCGGGAGGGGAAAAGATACGCAGTATTTT.